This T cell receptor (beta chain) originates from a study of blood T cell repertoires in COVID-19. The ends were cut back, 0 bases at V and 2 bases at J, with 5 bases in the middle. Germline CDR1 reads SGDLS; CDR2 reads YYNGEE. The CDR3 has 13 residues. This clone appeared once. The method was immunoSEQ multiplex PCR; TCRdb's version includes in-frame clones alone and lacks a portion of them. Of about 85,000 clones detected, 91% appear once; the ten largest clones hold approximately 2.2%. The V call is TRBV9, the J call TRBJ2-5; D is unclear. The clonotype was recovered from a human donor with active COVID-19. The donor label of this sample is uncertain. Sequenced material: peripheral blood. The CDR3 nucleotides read TGTGCCAGCAGCGTAGGAGCGCAAGAGACCCAGTACTTC. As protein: CASSVGAQETQYF.